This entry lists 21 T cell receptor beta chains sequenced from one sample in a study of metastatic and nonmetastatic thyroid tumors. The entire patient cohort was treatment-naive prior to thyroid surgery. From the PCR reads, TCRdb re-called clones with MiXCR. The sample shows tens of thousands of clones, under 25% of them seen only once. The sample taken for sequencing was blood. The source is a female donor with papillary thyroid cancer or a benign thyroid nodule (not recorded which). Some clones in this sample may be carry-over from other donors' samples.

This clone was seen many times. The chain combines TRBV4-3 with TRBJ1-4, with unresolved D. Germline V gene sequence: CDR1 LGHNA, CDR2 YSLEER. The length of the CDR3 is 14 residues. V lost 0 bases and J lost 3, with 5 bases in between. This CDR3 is CASSQDGANEKLFF. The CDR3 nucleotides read TGCGCCAGCAGCCAAGATGGAGCTAATGAAAAACTGTTTTTT.

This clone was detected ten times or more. CDR3 loop: CASRLDRREKLFF. The CDR3 nucleotides read TGTGCCAGTAGGCTCGACAGGCGGGAAAAACTGTTTTTT. The chain joins TRBV19 to TRBJ1-4; possibly TRBD1 for D (6 bases). Per the germline V gene, CDR1 is LNHDA and CDR2 is SQIVND (reference sequence). Trimming cost V 6 bases and J 8 bases, with 13 bases left between them. The CDR3 is made up of 13 amino acids. Supplemented by reference TRBV19 and TRBJ1-4, the full variable domain reads DGGITQSPKYLFRKEGQNVTLSCEQNLNHDAMYWYRQDPGQGLRLIYYSQIVNDFQKGDIAEGYSVSREKKESFPLTVTSAQKNPTAFYLCASRLDRREKLFFGSGTQLSVL.

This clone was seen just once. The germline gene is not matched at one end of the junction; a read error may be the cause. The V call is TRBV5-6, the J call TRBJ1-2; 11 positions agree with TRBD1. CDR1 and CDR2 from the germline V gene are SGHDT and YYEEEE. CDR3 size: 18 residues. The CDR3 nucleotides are TGTACCAGCAGCTTGCTCGGTATGGACAGGGGGCGAGGCTATGGCTACACCTTC. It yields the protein CTSSLLGMDRGRGYGYTF.

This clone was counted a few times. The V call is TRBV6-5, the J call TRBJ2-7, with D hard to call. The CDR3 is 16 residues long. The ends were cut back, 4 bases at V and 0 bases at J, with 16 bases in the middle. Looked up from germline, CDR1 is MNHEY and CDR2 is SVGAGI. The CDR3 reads CASSLSHVQFSYEQYF. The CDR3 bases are TGTGCCAGCAGTTTGTCGCACGTCCAATTCTCCTACGAGCAGTACTTC.

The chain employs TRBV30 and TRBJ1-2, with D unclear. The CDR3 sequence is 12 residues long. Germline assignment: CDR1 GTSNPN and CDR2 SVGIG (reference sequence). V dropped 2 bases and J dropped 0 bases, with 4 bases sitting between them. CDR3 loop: CAWSQTNYGYTF. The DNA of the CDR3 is TGTGCCTGGAGTCAGACTAACTATGGCTACACCTTC.

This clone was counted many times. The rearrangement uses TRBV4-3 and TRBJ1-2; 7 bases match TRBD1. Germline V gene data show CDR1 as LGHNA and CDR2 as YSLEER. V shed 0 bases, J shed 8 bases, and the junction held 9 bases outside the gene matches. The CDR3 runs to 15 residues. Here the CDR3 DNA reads TGCGCCAGCAGCCAAGATCCAGACAGGGCCCGGGGCTACACCTTC. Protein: CASSQDPDRARGYTF.

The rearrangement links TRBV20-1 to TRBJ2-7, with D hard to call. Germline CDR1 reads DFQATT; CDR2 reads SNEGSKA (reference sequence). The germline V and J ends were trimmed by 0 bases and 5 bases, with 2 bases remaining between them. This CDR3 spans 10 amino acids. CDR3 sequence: CSARDHEQYF. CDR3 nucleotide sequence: TGCAGTGCTAGAGATCACGAGCAGTACTTC.

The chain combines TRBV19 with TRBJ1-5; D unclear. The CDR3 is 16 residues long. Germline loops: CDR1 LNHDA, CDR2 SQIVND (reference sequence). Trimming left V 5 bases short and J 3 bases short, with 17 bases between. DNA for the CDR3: TGTGCCAGTAGTGAGGCTCTTAGGAAATTCAATCAGCCCCAGCATTTT. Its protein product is CASSEALRKFNQPQHF.

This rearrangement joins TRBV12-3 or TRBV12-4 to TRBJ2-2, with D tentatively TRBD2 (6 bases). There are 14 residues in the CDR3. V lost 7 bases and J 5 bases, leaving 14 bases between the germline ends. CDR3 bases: TGTGCCAGCAAAGAGGGCGGGAAAACCGGGGAGCTGTTTTTT. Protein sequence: CASKEGGKTGELFF.

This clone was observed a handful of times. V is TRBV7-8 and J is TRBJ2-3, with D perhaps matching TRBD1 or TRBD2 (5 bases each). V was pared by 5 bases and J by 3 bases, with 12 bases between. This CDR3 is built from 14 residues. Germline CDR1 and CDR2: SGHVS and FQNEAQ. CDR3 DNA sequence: TGTGCCAGCAGCCCACGGGACGGAACAGATACGCAGTATTTT. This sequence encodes CASSPRDGTDTQYF.

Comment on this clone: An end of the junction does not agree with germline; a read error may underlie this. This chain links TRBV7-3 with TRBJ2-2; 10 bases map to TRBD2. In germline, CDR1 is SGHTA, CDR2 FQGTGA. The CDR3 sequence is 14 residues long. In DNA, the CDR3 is TGTGCCAACAGCCTGGGACTAGCGACCGAGGAGCTGTTTTTT. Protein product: CANSLGLATEELFF.

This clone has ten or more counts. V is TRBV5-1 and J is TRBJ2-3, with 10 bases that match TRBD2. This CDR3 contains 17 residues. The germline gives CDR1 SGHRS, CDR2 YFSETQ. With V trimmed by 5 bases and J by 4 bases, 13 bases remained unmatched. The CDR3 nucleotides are TGCGCCAGCAGTCTTGGCGTATCTAGCGGGAGCGCAGATACGCAGTATTTT. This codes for CASSLGVSSGSADTQYF.

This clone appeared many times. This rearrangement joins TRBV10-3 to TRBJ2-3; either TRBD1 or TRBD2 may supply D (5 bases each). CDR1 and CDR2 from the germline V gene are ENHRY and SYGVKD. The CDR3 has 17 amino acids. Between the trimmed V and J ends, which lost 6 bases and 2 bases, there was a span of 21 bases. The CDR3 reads CAISPRGPGAHTDTQYF. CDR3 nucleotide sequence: TGTGCCATCAGCCCCCGAGGGCCCGGGGCACACACAGATACGCAGTATTTT.

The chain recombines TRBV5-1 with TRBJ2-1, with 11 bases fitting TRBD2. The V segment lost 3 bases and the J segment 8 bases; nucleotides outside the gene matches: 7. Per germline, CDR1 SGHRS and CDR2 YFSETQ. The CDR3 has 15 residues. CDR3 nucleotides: TGCGCCAGCAGCTCGACTAGCGGGAAGTGGCATGAGCAGTTCTTC. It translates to CASSSTSGKWHEQFF.

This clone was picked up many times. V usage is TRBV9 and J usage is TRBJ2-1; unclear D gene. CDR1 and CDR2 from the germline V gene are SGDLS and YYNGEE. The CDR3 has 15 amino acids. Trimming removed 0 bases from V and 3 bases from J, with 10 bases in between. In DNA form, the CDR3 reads TGTGCCAGCAGCGTAGTTGAGTCTGGCTACAATGAGCAGTTCTTC. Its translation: CASSVVESGYNEQFF.

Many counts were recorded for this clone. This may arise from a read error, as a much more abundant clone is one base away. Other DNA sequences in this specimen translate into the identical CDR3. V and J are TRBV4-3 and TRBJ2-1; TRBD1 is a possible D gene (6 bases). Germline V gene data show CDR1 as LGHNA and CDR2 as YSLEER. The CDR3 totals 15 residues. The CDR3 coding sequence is TGCGCCAGCAGCCAAGGACAGGTTTCCCACAATGAACAGTTCTTC. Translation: CASSQGQVSHNEQFF.

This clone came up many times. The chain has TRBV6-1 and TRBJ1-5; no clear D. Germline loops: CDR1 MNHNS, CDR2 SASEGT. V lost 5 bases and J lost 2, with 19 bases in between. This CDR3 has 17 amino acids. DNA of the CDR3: TGTGCCAGCAGTACTACCTGGACCCCTGGGGGCAATCAGCCCCAGCATTTT. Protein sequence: CASSTTWTPGGNQPQHF.

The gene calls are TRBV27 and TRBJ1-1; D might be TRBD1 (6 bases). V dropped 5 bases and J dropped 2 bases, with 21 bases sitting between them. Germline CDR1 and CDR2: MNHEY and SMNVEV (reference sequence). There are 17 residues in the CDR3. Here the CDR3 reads CASSPGHRRIINTEAFF. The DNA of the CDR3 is TGTGCCAGCAGTCCGGGACATAGACGAATCATTAACACTGAAGCTTTCTTT.

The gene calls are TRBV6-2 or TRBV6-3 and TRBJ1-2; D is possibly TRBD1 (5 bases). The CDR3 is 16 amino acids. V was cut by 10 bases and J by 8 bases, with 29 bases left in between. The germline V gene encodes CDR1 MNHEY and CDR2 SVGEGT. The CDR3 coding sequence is TGTGCCATCAGCCCCCCCCCGGACGCGTGTTGGGGGGGCTACACCTTC. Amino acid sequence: CAISPPPDACWGGYTF.

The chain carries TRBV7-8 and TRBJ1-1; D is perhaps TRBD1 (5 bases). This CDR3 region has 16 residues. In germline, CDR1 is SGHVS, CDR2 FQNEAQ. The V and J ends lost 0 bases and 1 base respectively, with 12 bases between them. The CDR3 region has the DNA TGTGCCAGCAGCTTAGCTTTCCGGGGGAGGAACACTGAAGCTTTCTTT. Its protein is CASSLAFRGRNTEAFF.

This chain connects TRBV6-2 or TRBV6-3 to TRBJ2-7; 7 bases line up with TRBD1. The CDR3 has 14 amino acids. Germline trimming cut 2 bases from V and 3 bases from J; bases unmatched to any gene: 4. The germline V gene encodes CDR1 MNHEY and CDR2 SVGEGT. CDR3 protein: CASSYLQGVYEQYF. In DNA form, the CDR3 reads TGTGCCAGCAGTTACCTTCAGGGGGTCTACGAGCAGTACTTC.